This T cell receptor (beta chain) was captured by sequencing in a study of PD-1 blockade in classical Hodgkin lymphoma. Findings and limits, study-wide: Healthy donors reportedly exceeded newly diagnosed patients in baseline TCR diversity.

With respect to this clone: Its cognate antigen is unknown.

As for time point: cycle 4 day 1 (C4D1), after around six weeks of nivolumab. After autologous stem cell transplantation all patients relapsed, and prior brentuximab vedotin exposure differed between cohorts. Isolated CD8+ T cells were derived from thawed PBMCs through magnetic negative selection. Nivolumab dosed at 3 mg/kg went to patients intravenously every 2 weeks. Trimming cost V 0 bases and J 5 bases; bases outside gene matches: 3. CDR1 SGHDN and CDR2 FVKESK come from the germline V gene. This CDR3 contains 14 residues. Some clones are missing from TCRdb's copy, which holds only in-frame ones; the method was immunoSEQ multiplex PCR. The sample yields 12,000 or so clones, around 83% seen once.

The V and J genes are TRBV14 and TRBJ2-5, with 7 bases identical to TRBD2. The source was CD8+ T cells from blood, collected before the fourth cycle of nivolumab. This receptor was identified in a human donor with classical Hodgkin lymphoma. The donor label of this sample is uncertain. CDR3 sequence reads: CASSQETSPETQYF. The CDR3 nucleotides are TGTGCCAGCAGCCAAGAGACTAGCCCCGAGACCCAGTACTTC.